These 7 T cell receptor beta chains came from one sample sequenced in a study of T cell changes during pregnancy in multiple sclerosis. Sequencing used immunoSEQ multiplex PCR; TCRdb keeps in-frame clones, though not all of them. The sample contains 50,000 to 70,000 clones, 91% of which appear only once. The material sequenced was peripheral blood, taken in the third trimester of pregnancy. Source of these receptors: a female donor in good health, enrolled as a control in a pregnancy study.

The chain's CDR3 is CASSEGGQAYQPQHF. The CDR3 DNA reads as TGTGCCAGCAGTGAAGGGGGGCAAGCTTATCAGCCCCAGCATTTT. This chain uses TRBV2 with TRBJ1-5; D possibly corresponds to TRBD1 (6 bases). CDR1 is SNHLY, CDR2 FYNNEI, per germline. Trimming took 1 base from V and 5 from J, leaving 12 bases between them. The CDR3 spans 15 residues. Combining the CDR3 with reference TRBV2 and TRBJ1-5 gives the whole variable domain EPEVTQTPSHQVTQMGQEVILRCVPISNHLYFYWYRQILGQKVEFLVSFYNNEISEKSEIFDDQFSVERPDGSNFTLKIRSTKLEDSAMYFCASSEGGQAYQPQHFGDGTRLSIL.

This clone has only a few counts. The chain links TRBV27 to TRBJ1-2; no clear D. The ends were cut back, 2 bases at V and 7 bases at J, with 2 bases in the middle. CDR1 and CDR2 (germline): MNHEY, SMNVEV (reference sequence). The CDR3 spans 10 residues. For the CDR3, the DNA is TGTGCCAGCAGTTTACGTGGCTACACCTTC. Translated, it gives CASSLRGYTF.

This chain links TRBV5-8 with TRBJ2-1; D unresolved. Germline V CDR1 and CDR2: SGHTS, YDEGEE. The CDR3 totals 11 residues. Trimming removed 4 bases from V and 14 bases from J, with 13 bases in between. This CDR3 is CASSLEWRKFF. The CDR3 region has the DNA TGTGCCAGCAGCCTGGAGTGGAGAAAGTTCTTC.

The chain uses TRBV9 and TRBJ2-3; TRBD2 is a possible D gene (6 bases). This CDR3 spans 17 amino acids. Germline V lookup: CDR1 SGDLS, CDR2 YYNGEE. Trimming cost V 0 bases and J 6 bases, with 20 bases left between them. The CDR3 sequence: CASSVGFGGAPADTQYF. CDR3 in DNA: TGTGCCAGCAGCGTAGGGTTTGGCGGGGCCCCGGCGGATACGCAGTATTTT.

This chain connects TRBV5-1 to TRBJ2-1; maybe TRBD2 (5 bases). This CDR3 spans 15 amino acids. CDR1 SGHRS and CDR2 YFSETQ come from the germline V gene. Between the trimmed V and J ends, which lost 2 bases and 6 bases, there was a span of 15 bases. The CDR3, as DNA: TGCGCCAGCAGCTTTACAGCGGACGGCTTCAATGAGCAGTTCTTC. This encodes CASSFTADGFNEQFF.

The chain couples TRBV19 to TRBJ2-2, with D maybe TRBD1 (6 bases). Trimming cost V 9 bases and J 4 bases, with 15 bases left between them. CDR1 LNHDA and CDR2 SQIVND come from the germline V gene (reference sequence). This CDR3 contains 14 residues. In DNA, the CDR3 is TGTGCCAGCACAAAAGGGGGTAGCACCGGGGAGCTGTTTTTT. It encodes CASTKGGSTGELFF.

A single count supports this clone. The gene calls are TRBV19 and TRBJ2-4; D possibly corresponds to TRBD2 (6 bases). Germline V lookup: CDR1 LNHDA, CDR2 SQIVND (reference sequence). The CDR3 has 17 amino acids. V was pared by 8 bases and J by 6 bases, with 26 bases between. The CDR3 DNA sequence: TGTGCCAGTCACCCCTTCGTACTAGCCTATTGGGTAAACATTCAGTACTTC. Translating gives CASHPFVLAYWVNIQYF.